The 24 T cell receptor beta chains below come from one sample, sequenced in a study of neurological immune-mediated disorders. Via MiXCR, TCRdb re-called the 5' RACE reads, giving one row per CDR3 protein. This repertoire shows around 100,000 distinct CDR3 sequences, 10% to 14% found once; its top ten account for approximately 3.1%. Time point reported: longitudinal time-point 3. The sample consisted of PBMCs. These receptors all stem from a female donor with HTLV-1-associated myelopathy (HAM/TSP).

The chain recombines TRBV19 with TRBJ2-4, with D possibly TRBD2 on 6 matching bases. Germline V gene sequence: CDR1 LNHDA, CDR2 SQIVND (reference sequence). Trimming took off 0 bases at V and 7 bases at J, with 22 bases between the two ends. CDR3 size: 18 residues. In DNA, the CDR3 is TGTGCCAGTAGTATAGATTCAAGGAGCGGGTCCGCAAGGAACATTCAGTACTTC. It is translated as CASSIDSRSGSARNIQYF.

This clonotype was counted only a few times. The V gene is TRBV19, the J gene TRBJ2-7; 7 bases are a match to TRBD1. Germline loops: CDR1 LNHDA, CDR2 SQIVND (reference sequence). The V gene end was trimmed by 5 bases and the J gene end by 0 bases; junction bases not matched to a gene: 7. This CDR3 contains 15 residues. The CDR3 region has the DNA TGTGCCAGTAGTGCACACAGGGGTCCCTCCTACGAGCAGTACTTC. Protein product: CASSAHRGPSYEQYF.

This clonotype appeared many times. The chain recombines TRBV7-9 with TRBJ1-5, with D perhaps matching TRBD1 (6 bases). CDR1 SEHNR and CDR2 FQNEAQ come from the germline V gene (reference sequence). Trimming stripped 5 bases from V and 5 bases from J, with 10 bases between. The CDR3 totals 13 residues. For the CDR3, the DNA is TGTGCCAGCAGCCCGGACAGCGATCAGCCCCAGCATTTT. This translates into CASSPDSDQPQHF.

There are many counts of this clonotype. The chain recombines TRBV20-1 with TRBJ2-7; D gene uncertain. Trimming cost V 1 base and J 2 bases, with 18 bases left between them. Per germline, CDR1 DFQATT and CDR2 SNEGSKA (reference sequence). This CDR3 is 16 amino acids long. The CDR3 DNA is TGCAGTGCTAGAGTTTATCGAGCTAGTTGGCCCTACGAGCAGTACTTC. Protein: CSARVYRASWPYEQYF.

This clonotype was picked up many times. The chain has TRBV6-1 and TRBJ2-3; 9 bases are a match to TRBD2. CDR1 and CDR2 from the germline V gene are MNHNS and SASEGT. V lost 4 bases and J lost 0; bases outside the gene matches: 2. CDR3 length equals 15 residues. Here the CDR3 DNA reads TGTGCCAGCAGTGCTCTAGCGGGGAGCACAGATACGCAGTATTTT. Translating gives CASSALAGSTDTQYF.

The sample holds many counts of this clonotype. The rearrangement links TRBV5-1 to TRBJ2-1; 7 nucleotides align to TRBD1. The CDR3 is 14 amino acids. V dropped 3 bases and J dropped 6; count of bases not matched to a gene: 6. The germline V gene encodes CDR1 SGHRS and CDR2 YFSETQ. The CDR3 reads CASSYGQDPNEQFF. The CDR3 nucleotides are TGCGCCAGCAGCTACGGACAGGACCCCAATGAGCAGTTCTTC.

Ten or more counts support this clonotype. V and J are TRBV20-1 and TRBJ2-1, with 9 bases aligning to TRBD2. The germline gives CDR1 DFQATT, CDR2 SNEGSKA (reference sequence). The CDR3 spans 16 residues. J lost 3 bases, V lost 1 base, and 7 bases had no gene match. This CDR3 is CSARALAGANYNEQFF. The CDR3 region has the DNA TGCAGTGCTAGAGCTTTAGCGGGGGCAAACTACAATGAGCAGTTCTTC.

This clonotype showed up many times. The rearrangement joins TRBV5-1 to TRBJ2-2; unclear D gene. The germline CDR1 and CDR2 sequences are SGHRS and YFSETQ. This CDR3 has 13 amino acids. V gave up 8 bases and J gave up 4 bases, with 12 bases separating them. The CDR3 nucleotides read TGCGCCAGTAACCAAGAAACCACCGGGGAGCTGTTTTTT. This sequence encodes CASNQETTGELFF.

This clonotype showed up many times. The V call is TRBV5-1, the J call TRBJ2-1; TRBD2 aligns across 8 bases. V dropped 4 bases and J dropped 5; count of bases not matched to a gene: 5. The CDR3 runs 14 residues. Germline V gene lookup returns CDR1 SGHRS and CDR2 YFSETQ. The CDR3 loop is CASSERGTDNEQFF. CDR3 nucleotides: TGCGCCAGCAGCGAGCGGGGGACCGACAATGAGCAGTTCTTC.

Only one count was recorded for this clonotype. This rearrangement joins TRBV12-3 or TRBV12-4 to TRBJ1-1; D may be TRBD1 (6 bases). Trimming cost V 6 bases and J 4 bases, with 18 bases left between them. The CDR3 runs to 15 residues. CDR3 DNA sequence: TGTGCCAGCAGAATCGAGGGGGGAGTAGGCACTGAAGCTTTCTTT. Protein: CASRIEGGVGTEAFF.

The sample holds many counts of this clonotype. The V call is TRBV28, the J call TRBJ2-7, with D possibly TRBD1 on 6 matching bases. The germline CDR1 and CDR2 sequences are MDHEN and SYDVKM. The V gene lost 5 bases and the J gene lost 11 bases, with 22 bases spanning the gap. The CDR3 spans 14 residues. The CDR3 region is CASSPPTLQGWEYF. The CDR3 region has the DNA TGTGCCAGCAGTCCACCGACGTTACAGGGTTGGGAGTACTTC.

J is TRBJ2-7 and V is TRBV7-8; maybe TRBD2 (6 bases). CDR1 and CDR2 (germline): SGHVS, FQNEAQ. The CDR3 is made up of 13 amino acids. CDR3 loop: CVISSPGAYEQYF. The CDR3 nucleotides are TGTGTCATCAGCTCGCCGGGAGCCTACGAGCAGTACTTC.

This clonotype was detected many times. The chain has TRBV7-2 and TRBJ1-1; tentative D call: TRBD1 (5 bases). Germline-derived CDR1 and CDR2 are SGHTA and FQGNSA. This CDR3 has 15 amino acids. The V end lost 0 bases, the J end lost 0 bases, and 8 bases lay between the germline ends. DNA of the CDR3: TGTGCCAGCAGCTTAGCAACAGGAATGAACACTGAAGCTTTCTTT. It yields the protein CASSLATGMNTEAFF.

Points on this clonotype: Since a much larger clone is just one base distant, this may be a read error. The chain uses TRBV9 and TRBJ1-5; D remains ambiguous. This CDR3 spans 16 amino acids. Germline-derived CDR1 and CDR2 are SGDLS and YYNGEE. DNA for the CDR3: TGTGCCAGCAGCGTAGGGGAGGGTACCAGCAATAAGCCCCAGCATTTT. This gives the protein CASSVGEGTSNKPQHF.

This clonotype was recorded many times. The rearrangement joins TRBV6-1 to TRBJ1-2; 7 nucleotides align to TRBD1. Per germline, CDR1 MNHNS and CDR2 SASEGT. The ends lost 9 bases at V and 2 bases at J; junction bases unmatched: 12. The CDR3 consists of 15 residues. As DNA, the CDR3 is TGTGCCAGTCTACAGGGGCCCGGCGCCAACTATGGCTACACCTTC. Its protein is CASLQGPGANYGYTF.

A few counts support this clonotype. V gene TRBV20-1 combines with J gene TRBJ1-2; D uncertain. The germline V gene has CDR1 DFQATT and CDR2 SNEGSKA (reference sequence). V was pared by 5 bases and J by 8 bases, with 12 bases between. The CDR3 runs 11 residues. CDR3 DNA: TGCAGTGCTCCAAGGGAGAGGGGCTACACCTTC. Protein: CSAPRERGYTF.

This clonotype was counted at least ten times. The rearrangement joins TRBV14 to TRBJ1-3; D unclear. CDR3 length equals 13 residues. CDR1 is SGHDN and CDR2 is FVKESK in the germline V gene. Trimming stripped 0 bases from V and 7 bases from J, with 7 bases between. The CDR3 sequence is CASSQDFRNTIYF. The CDR3 DNA reads TGTGCCAGCAGCCAAGATTTTCGGAACACCATATATTTT.

The chain uses TRBV3-1 and TRBJ2-7; possible D gene TRBD1, 5 bases. This CDR3 is 14 amino acids long. The germline CDR1 and CDR2 sequences are LGHDT and YNNKEL (reference sequence). The V and J ends lost 0 bases and 2 bases respectively, with 8 bases between them. In DNA form, the CDR3 reads TGTGCCAGCAGCCAAGAACAGGCAGCCTACGAGCAGTACTTC. Protein product: CASSQEQAAYEQYF.

Many counts were recorded for this clonotype. This chain connects TRBV20-1 to TRBJ2-7, with D possibly matching TRBD2 (6 bases). Germline V gene data show CDR1 as DFQATT and CDR2 as SNEGSKA (reference sequence). The CDR3 runs to 15 residues. Trimming stripped 1 base from V and 6 bases from J, with 19 bases between. Here the CDR3 DNA reads TGCAGTGCTAGAGCCTTGGGCCACGTCGGGGGCGAGCAGTACTTC. It is translated as CSARALGHVGGEQYF.

This clonotype was recorded many times. V and J are TRBV5-1 and TRBJ2-1; D call uncertain. V lost 4 bases and J lost 0, with 14 bases in between. The CDR3 is made up of 16 amino acids. CDR1 is SGHRS, CDR2 YFSETQ, per germline. CDR3 region: CASSLNPANSYNEQFF. CDR3 bases: TGCGCCAGCAGCCTCAACCCGGCAAACTCCTACAATGAGCAGTTCTTC.

The sample holds many counts of this clonotype. The CDR3 reads CASSEADSGQGKYYEQYF. The CDR3 DNA reads as TGTGCCAGCAGTGAAGCCGACTCGGGACAGGGGAAGTACTACGAGCAGTACTTC. The V and J genes are TRBV6-1 and TRBJ2-7; the match to TRBD1 covers 10 bases. Germline V gene data show CDR1 as MNHNS and CDR2 as SASEGT. The CDR3 consists of 18 residues. V was pared by 0 bases and J by 3 bases, with 11 bases of the junction left unmatched.

A note on this clonotype: A clone one base away is much larger, so this may be a read error. The chain is built from TRBV9 and TRBJ1-4; no clear D. The CDR3 is 14 residues long. V dropped 7 bases and J dropped 2 bases, with 12 bases sitting between them. Germline CDR1 SGDLS, CDR2 YYNGEE. CDR3 protein: CASGMAKTNEKLFF. The CDR3 DNA reads as TGTGCCAGCGGAATGGCCAAGACTAATGAAAAACTGTTTTTT.

This clonotype was observed many times. The chain has TRBV28 and TRBJ2-7, with D possibly being TRBD1 (6 bases). The CDR3 is 14 amino acids. Trimming pared 5 bases from V and 4 bases from J, leaving 15 bases between. Germline CDR1 and CDR2: MDHEN and SYDVKM. Here the CDR3 DNA reads TGTGCCAGCAGTCTGGGGCCAACAGGGTACGAGCAGTACTTC. Its translation is CASSLGPTGYEQYF.

This clonotype was seen repeatedly, ten times or more. V gene TRBV19 combines with J gene TRBJ2-1; TRBD2 agrees at 9 bases. The CDR3 runs to 14 residues. The ends lost 10 bases at V and 2 bases at J; junction bases unmatched: 6. CDR1 is LNHDA and CDR2 is SQIVND in the germline V gene (reference sequence). CDR3 bases: TGTGCCACTCAGCGGGGGGCCACCTACAATGAGCAGTTCTTC. Its translation is CATQRGATYNEQFF. The full variable domain, completed using reference TRBV19 and TRBJ2-1, is DGGITQSPKYLFRKEGQNVTLSCEQNLNHDAMYWYRQDPGQGLRLIYYSQIVNDFQKGDIAEGYSVSREKKESFPLTVTSAQKNPTAFYLCATQRGATYNEQFFGPGTRLTVL.